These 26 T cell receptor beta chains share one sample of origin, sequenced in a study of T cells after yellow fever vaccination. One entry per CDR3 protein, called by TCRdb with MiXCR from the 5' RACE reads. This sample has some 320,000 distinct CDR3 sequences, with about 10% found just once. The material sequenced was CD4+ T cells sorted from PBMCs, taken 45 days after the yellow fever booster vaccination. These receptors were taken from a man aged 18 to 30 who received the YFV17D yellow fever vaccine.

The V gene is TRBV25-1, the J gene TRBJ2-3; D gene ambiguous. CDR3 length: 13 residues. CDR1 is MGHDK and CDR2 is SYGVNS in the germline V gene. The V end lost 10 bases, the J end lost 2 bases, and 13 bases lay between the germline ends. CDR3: CAIQGPSTDTQYF. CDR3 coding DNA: TGTGCCATCCAAGGGCCCTCCACAGATACGCAGTATTTT.

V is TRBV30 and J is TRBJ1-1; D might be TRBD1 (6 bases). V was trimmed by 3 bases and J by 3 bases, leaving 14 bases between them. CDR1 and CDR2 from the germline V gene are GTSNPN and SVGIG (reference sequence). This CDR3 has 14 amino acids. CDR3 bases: TGTGCCTGGAGATTTTTGGGGGCGTACACTGAAGCTTTCTTT. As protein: CAWRFLGAYTEAFF.

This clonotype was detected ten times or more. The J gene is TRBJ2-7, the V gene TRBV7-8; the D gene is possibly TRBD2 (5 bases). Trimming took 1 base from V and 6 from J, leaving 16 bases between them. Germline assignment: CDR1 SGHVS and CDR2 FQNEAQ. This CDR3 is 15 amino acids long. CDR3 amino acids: CASSLVSGGLGEQYF. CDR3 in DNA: TGTGCCAGCAGCTTAGTAAGTGGCGGGCTCGGCGAGCAGTACTTC.

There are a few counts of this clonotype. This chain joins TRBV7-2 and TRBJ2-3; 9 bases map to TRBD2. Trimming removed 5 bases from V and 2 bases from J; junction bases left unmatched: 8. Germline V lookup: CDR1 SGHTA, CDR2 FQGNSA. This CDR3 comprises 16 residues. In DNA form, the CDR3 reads TGTGCCAGCAGCGAGCTAGCGGGGATTCTCACAGATACGCAGTATTTT. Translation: CASSELAGILTDTQYF.

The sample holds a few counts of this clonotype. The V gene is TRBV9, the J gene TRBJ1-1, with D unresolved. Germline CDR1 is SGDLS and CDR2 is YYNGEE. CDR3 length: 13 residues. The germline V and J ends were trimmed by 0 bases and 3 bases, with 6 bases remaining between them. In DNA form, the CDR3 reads TGTGCCAGCAGCGTAGCACAGCACACTGAAGCTTTCTTT. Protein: CASSVAQHTEAFF.

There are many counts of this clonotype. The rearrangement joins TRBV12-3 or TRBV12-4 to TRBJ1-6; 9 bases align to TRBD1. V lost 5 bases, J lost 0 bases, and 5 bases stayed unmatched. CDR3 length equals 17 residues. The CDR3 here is CASSPGTGSSYNSPLHF. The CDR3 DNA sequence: TGTGCCAGCAGTCCGGGGACAGGGAGCTCCTATAATTCACCCCTCCACTTT.

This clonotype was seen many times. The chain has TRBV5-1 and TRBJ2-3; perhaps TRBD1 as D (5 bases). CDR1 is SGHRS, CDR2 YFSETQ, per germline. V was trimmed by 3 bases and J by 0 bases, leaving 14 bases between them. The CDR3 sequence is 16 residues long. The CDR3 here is CASSSLVGQSTDTQYF. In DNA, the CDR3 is TGCGCCAGCAGCTCCCTCGTGGGGCAAAGCACAGATACGCAGTATTTT.

The CDR3 DNA is TGTGCCAGCAGCCCCTTTTCGGGGCGGGGGGACGAGCAGTTCTTC. Translating gives CASSPFSGRGDEQFF. The V gene is TRBV7-8, the J gene TRBJ2-1; 8 bases match TRBD2. This CDR3 has 15 residues. Looked up from germline, CDR1 is SGHVS and CDR2 is FQNEAQ. Germline trimming cut 5 bases from V and 10 bases from J; bases unmatched to any gene: 13.

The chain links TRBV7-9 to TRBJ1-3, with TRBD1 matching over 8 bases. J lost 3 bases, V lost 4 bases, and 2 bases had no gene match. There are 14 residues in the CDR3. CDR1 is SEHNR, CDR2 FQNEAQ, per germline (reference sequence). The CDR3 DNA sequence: TGTGCCAGCAGCTCTGGACAGGGTGGAAACACCATATATTTT. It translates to CASSSGQGGNTIYF.

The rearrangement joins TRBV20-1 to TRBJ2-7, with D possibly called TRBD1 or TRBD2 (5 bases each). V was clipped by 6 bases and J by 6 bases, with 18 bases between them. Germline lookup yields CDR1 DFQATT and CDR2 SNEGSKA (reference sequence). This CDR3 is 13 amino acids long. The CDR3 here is CSAPPGPAREQYF. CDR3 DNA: TGCAGTGCCCCCCCGGGACCTGCTCGCGAGCAGTACTTC.

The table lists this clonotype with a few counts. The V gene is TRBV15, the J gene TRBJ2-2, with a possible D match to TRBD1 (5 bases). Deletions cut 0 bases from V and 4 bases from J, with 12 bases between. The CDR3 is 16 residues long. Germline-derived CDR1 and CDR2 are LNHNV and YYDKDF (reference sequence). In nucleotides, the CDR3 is TGTGCCACCAGCAGAGACAGGGTAGGGGTCACCGGGGAGCTGTTTTTT. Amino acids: CATSRDRVGVTGELFF.

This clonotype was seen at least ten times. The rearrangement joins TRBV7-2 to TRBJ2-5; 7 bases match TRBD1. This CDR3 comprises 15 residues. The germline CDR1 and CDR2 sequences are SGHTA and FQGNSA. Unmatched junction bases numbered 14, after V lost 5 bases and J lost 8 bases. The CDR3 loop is CASSLVAAGGATQYF. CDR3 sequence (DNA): TGTGCCAGCAGCCTGGTGGCCGCAGGGGGAGCCACCCAGTACTTC.

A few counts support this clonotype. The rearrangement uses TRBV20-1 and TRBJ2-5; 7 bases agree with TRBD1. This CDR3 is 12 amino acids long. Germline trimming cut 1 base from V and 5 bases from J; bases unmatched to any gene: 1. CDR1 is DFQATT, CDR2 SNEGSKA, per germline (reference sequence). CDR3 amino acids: CSARVDRETQYF. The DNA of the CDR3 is TGCAGTGCTAGAGTGGACAGGGAGACCCAGTACTTC.

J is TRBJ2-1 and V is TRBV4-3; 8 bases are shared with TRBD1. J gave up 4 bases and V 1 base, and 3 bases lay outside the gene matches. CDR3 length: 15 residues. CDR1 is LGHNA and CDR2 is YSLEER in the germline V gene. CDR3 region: CASSQGDRKYNEQFF. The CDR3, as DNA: TGCGCCAGCAGCCAAGGGGACAGGAAATACAATGAGCAGTTCTTC.

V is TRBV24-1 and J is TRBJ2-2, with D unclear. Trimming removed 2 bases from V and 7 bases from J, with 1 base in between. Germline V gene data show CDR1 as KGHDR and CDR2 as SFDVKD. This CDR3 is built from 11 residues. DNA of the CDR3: TGTGCCACCAGTGATTACGGGGAGCTGTTTTTT. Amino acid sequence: CATSDYGELFF.

CDR3 bases: TGTGCCAGCAGCATCATGAACTATGGCTACACCTTC. It specifies CASSIMNYGYTF. The chain combines TRBV5-5 with TRBJ1-2; D is undetermined. CDR1 SGHKS and CDR2 YYEKEE come from the germline V gene (reference sequence). The CDR3 contains 12 residues. V lost 4 bases to trimming and J lost 2 bases, with 6 bases between them.

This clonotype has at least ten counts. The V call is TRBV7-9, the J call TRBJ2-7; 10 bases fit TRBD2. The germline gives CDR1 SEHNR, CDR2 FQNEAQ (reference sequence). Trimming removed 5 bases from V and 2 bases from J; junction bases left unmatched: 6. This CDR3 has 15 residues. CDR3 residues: CASSRSGGSPYEQYF. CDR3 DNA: TGTGCCAGCAGCCGTAGCGGGGGGTCTCCCTACGAGCAGTACTTC.

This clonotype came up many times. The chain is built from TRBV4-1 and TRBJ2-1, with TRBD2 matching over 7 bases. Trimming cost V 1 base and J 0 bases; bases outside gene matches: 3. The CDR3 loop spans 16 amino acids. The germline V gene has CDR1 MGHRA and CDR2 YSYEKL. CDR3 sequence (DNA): TGCGCCAGCAGCCAAGGGCTAGCGGACTCCTACAATGAGCAGTTCTTC. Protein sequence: CASSQGLADSYNEQFF.

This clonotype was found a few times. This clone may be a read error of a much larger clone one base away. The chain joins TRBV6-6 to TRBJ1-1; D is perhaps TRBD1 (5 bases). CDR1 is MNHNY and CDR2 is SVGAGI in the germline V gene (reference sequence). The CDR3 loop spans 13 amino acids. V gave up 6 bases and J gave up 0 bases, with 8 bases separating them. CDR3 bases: TGTGCCAGCAGCACACAGGTGAACACTGAAGCTTTCTTT. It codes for CASSTQVNTEAFF.

CDR3 region: CASSNWEVPEKLFF. CDR3 nucleotide sequence: TGTGCCAGCAGCAATTGGGAGGTCCCCGAAAAACTGTTTTTT. The chain joins TRBV6-5 to TRBJ1-4; D is ambiguous. With 6 bases removed from V and 8 bases from J, the gap between germline ends came to 16 bases. CDR3 length: 14 amino acids. CDR1 is MNHEY, CDR2 SVGAGI, per germline.

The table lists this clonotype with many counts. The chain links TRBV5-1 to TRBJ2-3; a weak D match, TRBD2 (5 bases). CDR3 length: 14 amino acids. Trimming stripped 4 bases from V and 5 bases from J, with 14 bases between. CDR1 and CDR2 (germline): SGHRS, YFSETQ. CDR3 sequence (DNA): TGCGCCAGCAGCCGCGGGCCAAACCAAGATACGCAGTATTTT. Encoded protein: CASSRGPNQDTQYF.

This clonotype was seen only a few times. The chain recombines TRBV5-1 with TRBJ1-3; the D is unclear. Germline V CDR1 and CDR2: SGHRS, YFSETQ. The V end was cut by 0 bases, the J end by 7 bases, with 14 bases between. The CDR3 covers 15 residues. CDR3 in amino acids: CASSLEHGRGNTIYF. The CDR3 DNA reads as TGCGCCAGCAGCTTGGAACACGGTCGTGGGAACACCATATATTTT.

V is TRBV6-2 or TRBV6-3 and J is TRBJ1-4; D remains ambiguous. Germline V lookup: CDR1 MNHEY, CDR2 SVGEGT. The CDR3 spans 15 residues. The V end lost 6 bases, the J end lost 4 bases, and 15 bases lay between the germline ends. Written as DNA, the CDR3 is TGTGCCAGCAGCTCCCCCGTGACCAGTAATGAAAAACTGTTTTTT. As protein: CASSSPVTSNEKLFF.

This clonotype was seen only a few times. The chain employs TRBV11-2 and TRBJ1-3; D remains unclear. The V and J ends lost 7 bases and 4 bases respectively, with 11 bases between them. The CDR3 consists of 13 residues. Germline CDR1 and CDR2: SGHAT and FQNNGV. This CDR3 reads CASTFFSGNTIYF. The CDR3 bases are TGTGCCAGCACCTTTTTCAGCGGAAACACCATATATTTT.

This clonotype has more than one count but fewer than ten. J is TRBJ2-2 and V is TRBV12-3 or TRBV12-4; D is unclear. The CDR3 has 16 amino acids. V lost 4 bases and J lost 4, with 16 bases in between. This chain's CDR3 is CASSSLSRASTGELFF. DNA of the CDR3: TGTGCCAGCAGTTCCTTATCCCGGGCGAGCACCGGGGAGCTGTTTTTT.

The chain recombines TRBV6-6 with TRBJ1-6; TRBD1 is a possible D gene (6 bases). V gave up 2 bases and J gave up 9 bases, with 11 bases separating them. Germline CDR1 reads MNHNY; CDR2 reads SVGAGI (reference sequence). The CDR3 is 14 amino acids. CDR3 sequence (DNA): TGTGCCAGCAGTTACGGTCAGGGGTTTTCACCCCTCCACTTT. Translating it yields CASSYGQGFSPLHF.